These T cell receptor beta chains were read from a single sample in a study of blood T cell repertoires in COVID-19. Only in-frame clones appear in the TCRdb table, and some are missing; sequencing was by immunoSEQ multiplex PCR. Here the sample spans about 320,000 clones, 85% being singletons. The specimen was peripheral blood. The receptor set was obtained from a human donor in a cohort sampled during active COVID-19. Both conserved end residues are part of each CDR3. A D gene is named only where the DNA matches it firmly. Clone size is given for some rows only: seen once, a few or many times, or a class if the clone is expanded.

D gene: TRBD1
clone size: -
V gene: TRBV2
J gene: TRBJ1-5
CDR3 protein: CASKDETGYQPQHF
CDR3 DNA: TGTGCCAGCAAAGACGAGACAGGGTATCAGCCCCAGCATTTT

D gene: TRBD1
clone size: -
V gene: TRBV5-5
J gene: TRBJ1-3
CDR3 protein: CASSETGAHTIYF
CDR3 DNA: TGTGCCAGCAGCGAGACAGGGGCGCACACCATATATTTT

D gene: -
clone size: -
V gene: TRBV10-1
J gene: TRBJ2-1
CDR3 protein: CASSVTYNEQFF
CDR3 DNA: TGCGCCAGCAGTGTAACCTACAATGAGCAGTTCTTC

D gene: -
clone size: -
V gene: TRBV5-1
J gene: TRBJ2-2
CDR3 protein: CASSLGLADTGELFF
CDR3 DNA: TGCGCCAGCAGCTTGGGTCTAGCAGACACCGGGGAGCTGTTTTTT

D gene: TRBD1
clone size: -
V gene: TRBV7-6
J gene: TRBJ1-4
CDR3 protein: CASSLDRGQGEKLFF
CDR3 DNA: TGTGCCAGCAGCTTAGACAGGGGGCAGGGAGAAAAACTGTTTTTT

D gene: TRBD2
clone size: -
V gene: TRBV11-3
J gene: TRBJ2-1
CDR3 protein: CASSSRGRGGTEQFF
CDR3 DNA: TGTGCCAGCAGCTCCCGGGGGCGGGGGGGCACTGAGCAGTTCTTC

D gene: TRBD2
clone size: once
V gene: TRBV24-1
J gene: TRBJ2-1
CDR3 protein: CATSDLGTSGGAIVNEQFF
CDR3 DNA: TGTGCCACCAGTGATTTGGGGACTAGCGGGGGGGCAATCGTAAATGAGCAGTTCTTC

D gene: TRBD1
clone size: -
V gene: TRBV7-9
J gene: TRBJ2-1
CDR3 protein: CASSPTGGLANEQFF
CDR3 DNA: TGTGCCAGCAGCCCCACAGGGGGGTTGGCAAATGAGCAGTTCTTC

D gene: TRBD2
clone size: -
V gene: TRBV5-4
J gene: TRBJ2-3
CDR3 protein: CASSSPTGGDTQYF
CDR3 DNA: TGTGCCAGCAGCTCCCCGACGGGAGGAGATACGCAGTATTTT

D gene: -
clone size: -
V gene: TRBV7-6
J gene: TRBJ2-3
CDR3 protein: CASSPGVTDTQYF
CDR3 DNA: TGTGCCAGCAGCCCCGGTGTCACAGATACGCAGTATTTT

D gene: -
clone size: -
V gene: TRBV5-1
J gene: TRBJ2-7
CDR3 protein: CASSLGKTVRSYEQYF
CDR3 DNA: TGCGCCAGCAGCTTGGGGAAGACTGTTCGGAGCTACGAGCAGTACTTC

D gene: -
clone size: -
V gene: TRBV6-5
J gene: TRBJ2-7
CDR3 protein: CASSYGGQWREQYF
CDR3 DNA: TGTGCCAGCAGTTACGGAGGTCAGTGGAGGGAGCAGTACTTC

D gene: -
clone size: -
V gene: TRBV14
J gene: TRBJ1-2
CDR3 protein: CASSHPSQEPNYGYTF
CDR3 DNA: TGTGCCAGCAGCCACCCCTCACAGGAGCCTAACTATGGCTACACCTTC

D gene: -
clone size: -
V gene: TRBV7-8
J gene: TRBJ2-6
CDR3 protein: CASSIDRRPAGANVLTF
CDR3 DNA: TGTGCCAGCAGCATCGACAGGCGACCGGCTGGGGCCAACGTCCTGACTTTC

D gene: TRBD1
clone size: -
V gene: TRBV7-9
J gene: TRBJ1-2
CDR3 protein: CASSSPGGGYTF
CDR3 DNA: TGTGCCAGCAGCAGTCCAGGGGGAGGCTACACCTTC

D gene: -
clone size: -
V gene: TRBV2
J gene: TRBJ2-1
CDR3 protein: CASSGWNSKAYNEQFF
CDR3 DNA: TGTGCCAGCAGTGGTTGGAACAGTAAGGCCTACAATGAGCAGTTCTTC

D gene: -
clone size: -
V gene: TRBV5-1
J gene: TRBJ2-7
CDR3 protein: CASSLAPGQKYEQYF
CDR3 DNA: TGCGCCAGCAGCTTGGCCCCCGGACAGAAATACGAGCAGTACTTC

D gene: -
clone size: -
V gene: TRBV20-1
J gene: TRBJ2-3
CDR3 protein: CSARDTQYF
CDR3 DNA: TGCAGTGCCCGAGATACGCAGTATTTT

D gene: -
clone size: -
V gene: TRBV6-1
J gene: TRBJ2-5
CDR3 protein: CASSEQLETQYF
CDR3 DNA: TGTGCCAGCAGTGAACAATTAGAGACCCAGTACTTC

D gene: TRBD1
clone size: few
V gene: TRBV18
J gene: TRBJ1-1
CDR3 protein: CASSPYRAGGRTEAFF
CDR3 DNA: TGTGCCAGCTCACCATATCGCGCAGGGGGTAGAACTGAAGCTTTCTTT

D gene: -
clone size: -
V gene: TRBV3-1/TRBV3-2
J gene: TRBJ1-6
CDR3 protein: CASSQARGRVSPLHF
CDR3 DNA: TGTGCCAGCAGCCAAGCCCGAGGCAGGGTTTCACCCCTCCACTTT

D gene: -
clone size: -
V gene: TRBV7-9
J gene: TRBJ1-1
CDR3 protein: CASSWGGESEAFF
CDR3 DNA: TGTGCCAGCAGCTGGGGGGGAGAAAGTGAAGCTTTCTTT

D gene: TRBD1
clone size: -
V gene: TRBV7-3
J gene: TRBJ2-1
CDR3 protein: CASSFAGTGPNEQFF
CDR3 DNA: TGTGCCAGCAGCTTCGCCGGGACAGGCCCCAATGAGCAGTTCTTC

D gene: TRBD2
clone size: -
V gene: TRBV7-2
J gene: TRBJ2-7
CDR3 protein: CASRETGLAGYYEQYF
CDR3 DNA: TGTGCCAGCAGAGAAACGGGACTAGCGGGGTATTACGAGCAGTACTTC

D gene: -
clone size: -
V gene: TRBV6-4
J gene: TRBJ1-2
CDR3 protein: CASSHGFNYGYTF
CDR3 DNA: TGTGCCAGCAGTCACGGGTTCAACTATGGCTACACCTTC

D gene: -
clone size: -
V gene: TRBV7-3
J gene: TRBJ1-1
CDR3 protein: CASSLSGQEGTEAFF
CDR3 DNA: TGTGCCAGCAGCTTATCTGGGCAGGAAGGCACTGAAGCTTTCTTT

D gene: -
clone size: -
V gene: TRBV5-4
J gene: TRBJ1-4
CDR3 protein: CASSLEGGRGEKLFF
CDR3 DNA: TGTGCCAGCAGCTTGGAGGGGGGGCGCGGTGAAAAACTGTTTTTT

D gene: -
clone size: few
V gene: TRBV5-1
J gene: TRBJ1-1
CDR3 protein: CASSLGAANTEAFF
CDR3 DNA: TGCGCCAGCAGCTTGGGAGCCGCGAACACTGAAGCTTTCTTT

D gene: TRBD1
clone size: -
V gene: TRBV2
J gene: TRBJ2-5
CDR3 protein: CASRDRSLGLETQYF
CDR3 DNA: TGTGCCAGCAGGGACAGGTCGTTGGGGTTAGAGACCCAGTACTTC

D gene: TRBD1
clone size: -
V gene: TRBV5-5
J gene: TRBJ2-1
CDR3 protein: CASSGTGVRDSYNEQFF
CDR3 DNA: TGTGCCAGCAGCGGGACAGGGGTTCGGGACTCCTACAATGAGCAGTTCTTC

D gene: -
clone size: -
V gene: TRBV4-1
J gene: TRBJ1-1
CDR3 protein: CASRQPGRNTEAFF
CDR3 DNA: TGCGCCAGCAGACAACCCGGTCGGAACACTGAAGCTTTCTTT

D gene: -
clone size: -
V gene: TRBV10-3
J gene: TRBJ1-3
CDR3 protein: CAIEGGNTIYF
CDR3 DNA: TGTGCCATCGAGGGAGGAAACACCATATATTTT

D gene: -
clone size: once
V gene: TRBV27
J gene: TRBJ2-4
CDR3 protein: CASSSPSLAKNIQYF
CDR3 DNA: TGTGCCAGCAGTTCCCCCTCTCTAGCCAAAAACATTCAGTACTTC

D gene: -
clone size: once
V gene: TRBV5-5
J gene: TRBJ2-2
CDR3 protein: CASSLLTRFTGELFF
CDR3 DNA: TGTGCCAGCAGCCTGTTGACTCGTTTCACCGGGGAGCTGTTTTTT

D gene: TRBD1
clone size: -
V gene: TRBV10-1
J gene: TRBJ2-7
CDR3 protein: CASSCTGAEGYEQYF
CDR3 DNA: TGCGCCAGCAGCTGCACAGGGGCGGAAGGGTACGAGCAGTACTTC

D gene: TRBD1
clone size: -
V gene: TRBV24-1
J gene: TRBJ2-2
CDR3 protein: CATSEDRGRGIGEELFF
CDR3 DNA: TGTGCCACCAGTGAGGACAGGGGCCGCGGAATCGGTGAGGAGCTGTTTTTT

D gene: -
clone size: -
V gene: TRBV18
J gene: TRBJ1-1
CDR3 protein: CASSPVEAMNTEAFF
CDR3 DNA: TGTGCCAGCTCACCGGTAGAGGCAATGAACACTGAAGCTTTCTTT

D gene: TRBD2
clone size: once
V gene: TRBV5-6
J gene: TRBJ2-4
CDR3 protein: CASSFLSAGVKNIQYF
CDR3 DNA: TGTGCCAGCAGCTTCCTATCAGCGGGGGTTAAAAACATTCAGTACTTC

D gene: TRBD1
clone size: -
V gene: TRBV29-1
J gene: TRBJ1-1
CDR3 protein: CSVEDRGVEAFF
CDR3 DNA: TGCAGCGTTGAGGACAGGGGGGTTGAAGCTTTCTTT

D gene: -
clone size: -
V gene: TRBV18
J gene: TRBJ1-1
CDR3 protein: CASSPGKRDTEAFF
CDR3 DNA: TGTGCCAGCTCCCCCGGGAAACGGGACACTGAAGCTTTCTTT

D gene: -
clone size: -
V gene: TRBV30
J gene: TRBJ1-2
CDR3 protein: CAWTPGDDGYTF
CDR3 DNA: TGTGCCTGGACCCCAGGGGACGATGGCTACACCTTC

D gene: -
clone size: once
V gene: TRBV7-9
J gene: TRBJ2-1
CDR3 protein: CASSKYRDSYNEQFF
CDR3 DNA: TGTGCCAGCAGCAAGTACAGGGACTCCTACAATGAGCAGTTCTTC